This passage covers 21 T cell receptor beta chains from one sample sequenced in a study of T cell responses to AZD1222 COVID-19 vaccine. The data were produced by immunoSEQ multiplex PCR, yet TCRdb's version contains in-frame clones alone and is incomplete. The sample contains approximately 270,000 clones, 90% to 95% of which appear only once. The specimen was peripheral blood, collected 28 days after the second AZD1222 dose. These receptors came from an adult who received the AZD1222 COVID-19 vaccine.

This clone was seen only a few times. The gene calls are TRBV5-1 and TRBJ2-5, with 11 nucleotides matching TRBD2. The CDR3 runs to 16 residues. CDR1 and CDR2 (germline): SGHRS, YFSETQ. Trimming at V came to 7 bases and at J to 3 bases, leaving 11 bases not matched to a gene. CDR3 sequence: CASGTGTSGHKETQYF. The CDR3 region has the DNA TGCGCCAGCGGCACTGGGACTAGCGGCCACAAAGAGACCCAGTACTTC.

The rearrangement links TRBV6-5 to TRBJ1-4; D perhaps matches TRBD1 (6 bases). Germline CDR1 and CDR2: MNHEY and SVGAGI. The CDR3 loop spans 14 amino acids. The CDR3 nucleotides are TGTGTCTCATATGGGGGACAAAATAATGAAAAACTGTTTTTT. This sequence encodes CVSYGGQNNEKLFF.

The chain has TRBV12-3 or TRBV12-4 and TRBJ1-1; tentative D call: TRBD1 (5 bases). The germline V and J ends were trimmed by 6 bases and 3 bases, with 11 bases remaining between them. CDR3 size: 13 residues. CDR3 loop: CASSLVGDTEAFF. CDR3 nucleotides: TGTGCCAGCAGCTTGGTGGGGGACACTGAAGCTTTCTTT.

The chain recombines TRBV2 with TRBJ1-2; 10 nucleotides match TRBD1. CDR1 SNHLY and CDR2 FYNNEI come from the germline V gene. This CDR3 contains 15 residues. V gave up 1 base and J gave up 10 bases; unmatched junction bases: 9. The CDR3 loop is CASSEVGGTGAFYTF. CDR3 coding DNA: TGTGCCAGCAGTGAAGTCGGGGGGACAGGGGCCTTCTACACCTTC.

The CDR3 loop is CASSLAVGTSGRASQSYEQYF. The CDR3 DNA follows: TGCGCCAGCAGCTTGGCGGTCGGGACTAGCGGGAGGGCCTCACAGTCCTACGAGCAGTACTTC. V gene TRBV5-1 combines with J gene TRBJ2-7; TRBD2 matches 16 bases. Germline V gene lookup returns CDR1 SGHRS and CDR2 YFSETQ. The junction had 13 bases not matched to a gene; V was cut back by 0 bases and J by 1 base. CDR3 size: 21 residues.

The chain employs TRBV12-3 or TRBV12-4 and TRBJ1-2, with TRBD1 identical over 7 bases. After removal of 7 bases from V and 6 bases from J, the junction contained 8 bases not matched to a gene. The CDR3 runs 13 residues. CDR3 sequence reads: CASNSQGVNGYTF. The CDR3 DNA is TGTGCCAGCAATTCTCAGGGGGTTAATGGCTACACCTTC.

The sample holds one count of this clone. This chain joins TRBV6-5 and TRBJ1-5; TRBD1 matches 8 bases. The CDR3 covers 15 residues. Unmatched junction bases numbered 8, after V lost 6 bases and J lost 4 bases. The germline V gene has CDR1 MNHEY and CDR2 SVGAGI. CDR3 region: CASRTRQGTNQPQHF. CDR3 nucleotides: TGTGCCAGCAGGACAAGACAGGGGACGAATCAGCCCCAGCATTTT.

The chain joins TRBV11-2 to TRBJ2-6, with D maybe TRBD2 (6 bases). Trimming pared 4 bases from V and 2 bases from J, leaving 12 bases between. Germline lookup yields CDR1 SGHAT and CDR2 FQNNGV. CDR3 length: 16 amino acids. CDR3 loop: CASSSWSGAGANVLTF. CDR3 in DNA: TGTGCCAGCAGCTCCTGGTCGGGGGCTGGGGCCAACGTCCTGACTTTC. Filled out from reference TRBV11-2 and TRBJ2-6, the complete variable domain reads EAGVAQSPRYKIIEKRQSVAFWCNPISGHATLYWYQQILGQGPKLLIQFQNNGVVDDSQLPKDRFSAERLKGVDSTLKIQPAKLEDSAVYLCASSSWSGAGANVLTFGAGSRLTVL.

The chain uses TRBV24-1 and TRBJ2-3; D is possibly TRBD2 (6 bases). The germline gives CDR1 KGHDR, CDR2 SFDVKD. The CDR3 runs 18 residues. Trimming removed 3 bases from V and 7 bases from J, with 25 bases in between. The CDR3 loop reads CATSDKKGGVGRGNTQYF. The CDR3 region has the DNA TGTGCCACCAGTGATAAGAAGGGCGGGGTGGGGCGCGGAAATACGCAGTATTTT.

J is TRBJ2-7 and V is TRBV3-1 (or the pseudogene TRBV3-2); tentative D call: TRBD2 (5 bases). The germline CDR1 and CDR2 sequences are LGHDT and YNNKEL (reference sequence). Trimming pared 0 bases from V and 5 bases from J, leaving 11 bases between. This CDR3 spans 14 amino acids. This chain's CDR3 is CASSQDRDTHEQYF. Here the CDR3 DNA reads TGTGCCAGCAGCCAAGATCGGGATACCCACGAGCAGTACTTC.

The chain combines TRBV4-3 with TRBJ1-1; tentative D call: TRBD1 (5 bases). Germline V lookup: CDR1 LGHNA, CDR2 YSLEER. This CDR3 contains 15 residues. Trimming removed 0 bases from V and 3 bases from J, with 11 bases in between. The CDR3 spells CASSQDPGIDTEAFF. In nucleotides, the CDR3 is TGCGCCAGCAGCCAAGATCCAGGGATAGACACTGAAGCTTTCTTT.

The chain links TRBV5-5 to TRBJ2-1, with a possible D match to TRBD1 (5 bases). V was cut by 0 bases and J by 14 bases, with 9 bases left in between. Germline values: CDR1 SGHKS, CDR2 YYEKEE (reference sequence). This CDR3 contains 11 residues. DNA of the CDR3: TGTGCCAGCAGCTTGGCCAGGGTAAAGTTCTTC. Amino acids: CASSLARVKFF.

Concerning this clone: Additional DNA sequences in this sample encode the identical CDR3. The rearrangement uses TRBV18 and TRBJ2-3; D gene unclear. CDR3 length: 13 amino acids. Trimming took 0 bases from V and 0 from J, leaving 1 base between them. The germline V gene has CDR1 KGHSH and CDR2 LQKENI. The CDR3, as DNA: TGTGCCAGCTCACCACCAAGCACAGATACGCAGTATTTT. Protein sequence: CASSPPSTDTQYF.

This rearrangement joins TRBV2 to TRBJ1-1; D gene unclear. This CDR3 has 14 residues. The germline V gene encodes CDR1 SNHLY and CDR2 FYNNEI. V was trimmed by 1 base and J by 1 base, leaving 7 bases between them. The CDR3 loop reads CASSEGRGNTEAFF. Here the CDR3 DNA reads TGTGCCAGCAGTGAAGGACGGGGGAACACTGAAGCTTTCTTT.

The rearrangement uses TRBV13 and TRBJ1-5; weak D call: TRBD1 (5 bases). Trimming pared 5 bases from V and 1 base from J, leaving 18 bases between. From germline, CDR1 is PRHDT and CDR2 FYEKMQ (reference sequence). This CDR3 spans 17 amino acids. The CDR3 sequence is CASSLGGRALSNQPQHF. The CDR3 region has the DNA TGTGCCAGCAGCCTGGGGGGGAGGGCTTTGAGCAATCAGCCCCAGCATTTT.

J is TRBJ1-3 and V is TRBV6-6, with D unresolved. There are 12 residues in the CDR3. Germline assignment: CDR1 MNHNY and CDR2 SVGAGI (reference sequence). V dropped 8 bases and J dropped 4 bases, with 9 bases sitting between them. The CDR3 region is CASANGGNTIYF. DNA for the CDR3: TGTGCCAGCGCGAATGGAGGAAACACCATATATTTT.

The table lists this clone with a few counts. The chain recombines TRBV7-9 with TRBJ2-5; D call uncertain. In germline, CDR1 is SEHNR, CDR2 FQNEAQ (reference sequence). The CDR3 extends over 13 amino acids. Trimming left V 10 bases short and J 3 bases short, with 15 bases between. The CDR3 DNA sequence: TGTGCCACCTCGGGCCCTTCCAAAGAGACCCAGTACTTC. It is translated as CATSGPSKETQYF. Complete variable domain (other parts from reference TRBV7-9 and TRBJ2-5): DTGVSQNPRHKITKRGQNVTFRCDPISEHNRLYWYRQTLGQGPEFLTYFQNEAQLEKSRLLSDRFSAERPKGSFSTLEIQRTEQGDSAMYLCATSGPSKETQYFGPGTRLLVL.

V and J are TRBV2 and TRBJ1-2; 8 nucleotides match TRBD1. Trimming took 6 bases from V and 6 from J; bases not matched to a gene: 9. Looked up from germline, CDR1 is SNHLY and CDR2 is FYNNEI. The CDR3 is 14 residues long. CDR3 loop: CASRRLGQGDGYTF. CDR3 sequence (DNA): TGTGCCAGCAGGAGATTAGGACAGGGAGATGGCTACACCTTC.

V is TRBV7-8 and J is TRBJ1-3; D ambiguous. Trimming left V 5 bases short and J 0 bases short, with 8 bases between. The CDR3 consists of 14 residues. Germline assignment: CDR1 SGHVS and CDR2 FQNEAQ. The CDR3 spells CASSPTSSGNTIYF. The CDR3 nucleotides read TGTGCCAGCAGCCCTACGTCCTCTGGAAACACCATATATTTT.

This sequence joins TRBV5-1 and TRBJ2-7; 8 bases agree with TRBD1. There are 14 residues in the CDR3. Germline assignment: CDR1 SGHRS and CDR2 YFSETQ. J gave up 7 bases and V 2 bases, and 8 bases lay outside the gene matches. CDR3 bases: TGCGCCAGCAGCTTATACCAGGGGGCGCGAGAGCAGTACTTC. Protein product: CASSLYQGAREQYF.

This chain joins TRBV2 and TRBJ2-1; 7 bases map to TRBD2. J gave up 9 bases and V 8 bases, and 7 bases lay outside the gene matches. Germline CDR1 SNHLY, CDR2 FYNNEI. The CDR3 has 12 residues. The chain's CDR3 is CASAGREVEQFF. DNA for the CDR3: TGTGCCAGCGCGGGGAGGGAGGTTGAGCAGTTCTTC.